This T cell receptor (beta chain) was retrieved from a study of T cell responses to AZD1222 COVID-19 vaccine. Study results and limitations: Spike as a whole was targeted by vaccine-associated CD4 TCRs, dominant at 160-218 and 743-854. Two AZD1222 administrations were followed by greater Spike-specific TCR breadth and depth.

The sample holds a few counts of this clone. Antigen unknown. Trimming stripped 5 bases from V and 13 bases from J, with 23 bases between. CDR3 length: 14 residues. In germline, CDR1 is MNHEY, CDR2 SVGEGT. Using immunoSEQ multiplex PCR, the repertoire was profiled, and TCRdb retains in-frame clones only, with some absent. The table lists about 210,000 clones, almost 95% of them singletons. Sequences were derived from peripheral blood, sampled on day 0 of AZD1222 vaccination. The origin of this receptor is an adult in good health. V gene TRBV6-2 or TRBV6-3 combines with J gene TRBJ1-1; D is unresolved. The CDR3 region is CASSTFPGEIKVFF. The CDR3 coding sequence is TGTGCCAGCAGTACCTTCCCCGGGGAAATAAAAGTTTTCTTT.